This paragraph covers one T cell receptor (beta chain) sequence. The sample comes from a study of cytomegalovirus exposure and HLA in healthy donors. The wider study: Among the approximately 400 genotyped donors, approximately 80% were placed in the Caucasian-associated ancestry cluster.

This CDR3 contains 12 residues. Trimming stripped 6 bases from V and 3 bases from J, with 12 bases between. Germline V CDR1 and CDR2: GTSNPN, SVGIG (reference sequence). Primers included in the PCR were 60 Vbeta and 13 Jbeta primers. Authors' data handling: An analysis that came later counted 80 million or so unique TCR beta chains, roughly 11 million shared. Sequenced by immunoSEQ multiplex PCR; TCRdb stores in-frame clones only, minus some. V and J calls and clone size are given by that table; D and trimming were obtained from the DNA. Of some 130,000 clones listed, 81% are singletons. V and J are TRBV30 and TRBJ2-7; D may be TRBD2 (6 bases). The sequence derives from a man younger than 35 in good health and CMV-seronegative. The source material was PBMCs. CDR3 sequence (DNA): TGTGCCTGCGGCAGGGAGGACTACGAGCAGTACTTC. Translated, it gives CACGREDYEQYF.